These T cell receptor beta chains were read from a single sample in a study of cytomegalovirus exposure and HLA in healthy donors. Sequenced by immunoSEQ multiplex PCR; TCRdb stores in-frame clones only, minus some. The table includes approximately 100,000 clones, around three quarters detected once. The sequencing input was PBMCs. These receptors were obtained from a man aged 50 to 60 in good health and CMV-seropositive. Each CDR3 is given with its conserved first and last residue. A D gene is named only where the DNA matches it firmly. The size entry is marked missing in some rows and otherwise reads once, few, many or a size class.

cdr3_nt: TGTGCCTGGAAGGCAGGCTCTAACTATGGCTACACCTTC
cdr3_aa: CAWKAGSNYGYTF
d_call: .
v_call: TRBV30
clone_size: .
j_call: TRBJ1-2

cdr3_nt: TGTGCTAGTGGTTTGGTAAGCCCTGCTAATGAGCAGTTCTTC
cdr3_aa: CASGLVSPANEQFF
d_call: .
v_call: TRBV12-5
clone_size: .
j_call: TRBJ2-1

cdr3_nt: TGTGCCAGTAGGCTAGCGGGATTTGGCTCCTACAATGAGCAGTTCTTC
cdr3_aa: CASRLAGFGSYNEQFF
d_call: TRBD2
v_call: TRBV28
clone_size: .
j_call: TRBJ2-1

cdr3_nt: TGTGCCAGCAGCCCGGGGGGGGGACTAGCCACAGATACGCAGTATTTT
cdr3_aa: CASSPGGGLATDTQYF
d_call: TRBD2
v_call: TRBV9
clone_size: few
j_call: TRBJ2-3

cdr3_nt: TGTGCCAGCAGCCAGGGACAGAGCTATGGCTACACCTTC
cdr3_aa: CASSQGQSYGYTF
d_call: TRBD1
v_call: TRBV14
clone_size: .
j_call: TRBJ1-2

cdr3_nt: TGTGCCAGCAGCTCCAAGGGGATAACAAACACCGGGGAGCTGTTTTTT
cdr3_aa: CASSSKGITNTGELFF
d_call: .
v_call: TRBV7-3
clone_size: .
j_call: TRBJ2-2

cdr3_nt: TGTGCCACCAGCAGAGATCTTCGGGGGCCCGGGACAGGGTCGAGCTACGAGCAGTACTTC
cdr3_aa: CATSRDLRGPGTGSSYEQYF
d_call: TRBD1
v_call: TRBV15
clone_size: .
j_call: TRBJ2-7

cdr3_nt: TGTGCCAGCAGCAAATTTGAAACAGAAAGCAATCAGCCCCAGCATTTT
cdr3_aa: CASSKFETESNQPQHF
d_call: .
v_call: TRBV21-1
clone_size: .
j_call: TRBJ1-5

cdr3_nt: TGTGCCAGCAGCTTGGAACTGAAGGAGACCCAGTACTTC
cdr3_aa: CASSLELKETQYF
d_call: .
v_call: TRBV5-6
clone_size: few
j_call: TRBJ2-5

cdr3_nt: TGCGCCAGCAGTGACAGGGGGAACACTGAAGCTTTCTTT
cdr3_aa: CASSDRGNTEAFF
d_call: .
v_call: TRBV10-1
clone_size: .
j_call: TRBJ1-1

cdr3_nt: TGTGCCAGCAGCCCCCGGACTGATGAGCAGTACTTC
cdr3_aa: CASSPRTDEQYF
d_call: .
v_call: TRBV7-8
clone_size: .
j_call: TRBJ2-7

cdr3_nt: TGTGCCACCTCGGGACTAGCGGGGTTAGAGCAGTTCTTC
cdr3_aa: CATSGLAGLEQFF
d_call: TRBD2
v_call: TRBV19
clone_size: .
j_call: TRBJ2-1

cdr3_nt: TGTGCCAGCAGTGACGGGGGGGTCTACGAGCAGTACTTC
cdr3_aa: CASSDGGVYEQYF
d_call: TRBD2
v_call: TRBV2
clone_size: .
j_call: TRBJ2-7

cdr3_nt: TGTGCCAGCAGCTTAGCGCGACTAGCGGGGATCAATGAGCAGTTCTTC
cdr3_aa: CASSLARLAGINEQFF
d_call: TRBD2
v_call: TRBV11-2
clone_size: .
j_call: TRBJ2-1

cdr3_nt: TGTGCCAGCAGCTTGGTCGGGCGGGGGTATAATGAGCAGTTCTTC
cdr3_aa: CASSLVGRGYNEQFF
d_call: TRBD2
v_call: TRBV5-8
clone_size: .
j_call: TRBJ2-1

cdr3_nt: TGTGCCAGCAGTTTATTAAACTCCGGGGAGCTGTTTTTT
cdr3_aa: CASSLLNSGELFF
d_call: .
v_call: TRBV27
clone_size: .
j_call: TRBJ2-2

cdr3_nt: TGTGCCAGCAGTTACTCGCGGTACAATGAGCAGTTCTTC
cdr3_aa: CASSYSRYNEQFF
d_call: .
v_call: TRBV6-6
clone_size: .
j_call: TRBJ2-1

cdr3_nt: TGCGCCAGCAGCCAAGAGCGCAGGGGAAAGGATGGCTACACCTTC
cdr3_aa: CASSQERRGKDGYTF
d_call: .
v_call: TRBV4-1
clone_size: .
j_call: TRBJ1-2

cdr3_nt: TGTGCCAGCAGCCTCCCTGGGGACAGGGTTTTGAACACTGAAGCTTTCTTT
cdr3_aa: CASSLPGDRVLNTEAFF
d_call: TRBD1
v_call: TRBV5-4
clone_size: .
j_call: TRBJ1-1

cdr3_nt: TGTGCCAGCACTCGTAGCCCTTACTACGAGCAGTACTTC
cdr3_aa: CASTRSPYYEQYF
d_call: .
v_call: TRBV13
clone_size: .
j_call: TRBJ2-7